A selection of T cell receptor beta chains follows, all from one sample in a study of control samples from healthy donors and cancer patients. Generated by immunoSEQ multiplex PCR, the TCRdb table keeps only in-frame clones and is missing some. There are around 250,000 clones in the sample; over 75% occur only once, and approximately 12% lies in the top ten. The sample consisted of PBMCs. The receptors were sampled from a woman between 55 and 75 years old with lung cancer. Each CDR3 is given with its conserved first and last residue. The D gene is left open where the match is weak. Rows give clone size only sometimes, using once, few, many, or a class for an expanded clone.

CDR3nt: TGTGCCAGCAACAGAAACACCGGGGAGCTGTTTTTT; CDR3aa: CASNRNTGELFF; v_gene: TRBV28; abundance: NA; j_gene: TRBJ2-2; d_gene: NA; len: 12
CDR3nt: TGCAGCGTTGGGGACGCTGGGTACTACGAGCAGTACTTC; CDR3aa: CSVGDAGYYEQYF; v_gene: TRBV29-1; abundance: NA; j_gene: TRBJ2-7; d_gene: NA; len: 13
CDR3nt: TGTGCCAGTAGTTCGAGCTGGACACGGAACACCGGGGAGCTGTTTTTT; CDR3aa: CASSSSWTRNTGELFF; v_gene: TRBV19; abundance: NA; j_gene: TRBJ2-2; d_gene: NA; len: 16
CDR3nt: TGTGCCAGCGCCGGACAGGGGGTATCCCAAGAGACCCAGTACTTC; CDR3aa: CASAGQGVSQETQYF; v_gene: TRBV2; abundance: NA; j_gene: TRBJ2-5; d_gene: TRBD1; len: 15
CDR3nt: TGTGCCAGCAGCTTGGGACTAGCCACAAAATACGAGCAGTACTTC; CDR3aa: CASSLGLATKYEQYF; v_gene: TRBV7-3; abundance: NA; j_gene: TRBJ2-7; d_gene: TRBD2; len: 15
CDR3nt: TGCAGCGTTGACGGCGGGGGGTTGGAGACCCAGTACTTC; CDR3aa: CSVDGGGLETQYF; v_gene: TRBV29-1; abundance: NA; j_gene: TRBJ2-5; d_gene: TRBD2; len: 13
CDR3nt: TGTGCCAGCAGCCTCCCAGGGAGGAGCTATGGCTACACCTTC; CDR3aa: CASSLPGRSYGYTF; v_gene: TRBV28; abundance: NA; j_gene: TRBJ1-2; d_gene: NA; len: 14
CDR3nt: TGTGCCAGCAGCTTCCCCTGGAATGAGCAGTTCTTC; CDR3aa: CASSFPWNEQFF; v_gene: TRBV7-2; abundance: NA; j_gene: TRBJ2-1; d_gene: NA; len: 12
CDR3nt: TGTGCCAGCAGCCAGGTAGCGGGAGGGCCTGGCGAGCAGTACTTC; CDR3aa: CASSQVAGGPGEQYF; v_gene: TRBV3-1/TRBV3-2; abundance: NA; j_gene: TRBJ2-7; d_gene: TRBD2; len: 15
CDR3nt: TGTGCCATCAGTGAGTCGGGAGGGGGAGATATTTACGAGCAGTACTTC; CDR3aa: CAISESGGGDIYEQYF; v_gene: TRBV10-3; abundance: NA; j_gene: TRBJ2-7; d_gene: NA; len: 16
CDR3nt: TGCGCCAGCAGCCAAGATGTTGCGACAGAGCGGGGCTACACCTTC; CDR3aa: CASSQDVATERGYTF; v_gene: TRBV4-1; abundance: NA; j_gene: TRBJ1-2; d_gene: NA; len: 15
CDR3nt: TGCAGTGCTAGTTTTCCCCTGGGTAGCGGATACAATGAGCAGTTCTTC; CDR3aa: CSASFPLGSGYNEQFF; v_gene: TRBV20-1; abundance: NA; j_gene: TRBJ2-1; d_gene: NA; len: 16
CDR3nt: TGTGCCAGCTCACCAATTATGAGCACAGATACGCAGTATTTT; CDR3aa: CASSPIMSTDTQYF; v_gene: TRBV18; abundance: NA; j_gene: TRBJ2-3; d_gene: NA; len: 14
CDR3nt: TGTGCCATCGGGGGGGACAGGGAAGGAAACACCATATATTTT; CDR3aa: CAIGGDREGNTIYF; v_gene: TRBV10-3; abundance: NA; j_gene: TRBJ1-3; d_gene: TRBD1; len: 14
CDR3nt: TGCAGTGCTAGTCTATATTGGGGGACTAGCGGGAGCTCTAGCAATGAGCAGTTCTTC; CDR3aa: CSASLYWGTSGSSSNEQFF; v_gene: TRBV20-1; abundance: NA; j_gene: TRBJ2-1; d_gene: TRBD2; len: 19
CDR3nt: TGTGCCAGCAGCTTGGGACTAGCCCACAATGAGCAGTTCTTC; CDR3aa: CASSLGLAHNEQFF; v_gene: TRBV5-8; abundance: NA; j_gene: TRBJ2-1; d_gene: TRBD2; len: 14
CDR3nt: TGTGCCAGCTCCATAGGGCCAGCGGGTGGCCTACGGGAGCAGTACTTC; CDR3aa: CASSIGPAGGLREQYF; v_gene: TRBV28; abundance: NA; j_gene: TRBJ2-7; d_gene: NA; len: 16
CDR3nt: TGTGCCAGCACTTCCGGGACAGTGAACACTGAAGCTTTCTTT; CDR3aa: CASTSGTVNTEAFF; v_gene: TRBV11-1; abundance: NA; j_gene: TRBJ1-1; d_gene: TRBD1; len: 14
CDR3nt: TGTGCCAGCAGCTTGGATCTCAGCGATGACACGCAGTATTTT; CDR3aa: CASSLDLSDDTQYF; v_gene: TRBV5-4; abundance: NA; j_gene: TRBJ2-3; d_gene: NA; len: 14
CDR3nt: TGTGCCAGCAGCTTAGAGAGCACCATATATTTT; CDR3aa: CASSLESTIYF; v_gene: TRBV11-2; abundance: once; j_gene: TRBJ1-3; d_gene: NA; len: 11
CDR3nt: TGTGCCAGTATGGGACAAGAGAGCTACGAGCAGTACTTC; CDR3aa: CASMGQESYEQYF; v_gene: TRBV19; abundance: NA; j_gene: TRBJ2-7; d_gene: NA; len: 13
CDR3nt: TGCGCCAGCAGTGAGTCTTGGCAGGGTACCTACGAGCAGTACTTC; CDR3aa: CASSESWQGTYEQYF; v_gene: TRBV10-1; abundance: NA; j_gene: TRBJ2-7; d_gene: NA; len: 15
CDR3nt: TGTGCCAGCAGCGCAACCTCCAGCCTAGGGTCACCCCTCCACTTT; CDR3aa: CASSATSSLGSPLHF; v_gene: TRBV2; abundance: few; j_gene: TRBJ1-6; d_gene: NA; len: 15
CDR3nt: TGTGCCAGCAGTTACAGCGGGACCCCTTACGAGCAGTACTTC; CDR3aa: CASSYSGTPYEQYF; v_gene: TRBV6-5; abundance: NA; j_gene: TRBJ2-7; d_gene: TRBD2; len: 14
CDR3nt: TGTGCCAGCAGCTTTCGTAGCTCCTACAATGAGCAGTTCTTC; CDR3aa: CASSFRSSYNEQFF; v_gene: TRBV5-4; abundance: NA; j_gene: TRBJ2-1; d_gene: NA; len: 14
CDR3nt: TGTGCCAGTCCAGGGACTAGCACAGATACGCAGTATTTT; CDR3aa: CASPGTSTDTQYF; v_gene: TRBV19; abundance: NA; j_gene: TRBJ2-3; d_gene: NA; len: 13
CDR3nt: TGTGCCAGCAGCTCACGGACAGGGGGCTGGACCGGGGAGCTGTTTTTT; CDR3aa: CASSSRTGGWTGELFF; v_gene: TRBV9; abundance: NA; j_gene: TRBJ2-2; d_gene: TRBD1; len: 16
CDR3nt: TGTGCCAGCTATTTAGCGGGAGGGCCCCACAATGAGCAGTTCTTC; CDR3aa: CASYLAGGPHNEQFF; v_gene: TRBV5-4; abundance: NA; j_gene: TRBJ2-1; d_gene: TRBD2; len: 15
CDR3nt: TGTGCCAGCAGTGACCAGAGCTCCTATAATTCACCCCTCCACTTT; CDR3aa: CASSDQSSYNSPLHF; v_gene: TRBV6-4; abundance: few; j_gene: TRBJ1-6; d_gene: NA; len: 15
CDR3nt: TGCGCCAGCAGTCAATTAGGTTGGGAGACAGATACGCAGTATTTT; CDR3aa: CASSQLGWETDTQYF; v_gene: TRBV23-1; abundance: NA; j_gene: TRBJ2-3; d_gene: NA; len: 15
CDR3nt: TGCGCCAGCAGCCAACCATGGGGACAGGGGCTTGGAAATGAGCAGTTCTTC; CDR3aa: CASSQPWGQGLGNEQFF; v_gene: TRBV4-1; abundance: NA; j_gene: TRBJ2-1; d_gene: TRBD1; len: 17
CDR3nt: TGTGCCAGCAGCCGCATAGCTGGGTCCTACAATGAGCAGTTCTTC; CDR3aa: CASSRIAGSYNEQFF; v_gene: TRBV7-3; abundance: NA; j_gene: TRBJ2-1; d_gene: NA; len: 15
CDR3nt: TGTGCCAGTAGTTTTCAACAGGGGGATCCCTATGGCTACACCTTC; CDR3aa: CASSFQQGDPYGYTF; v_gene: TRBV19; abundance: NA; j_gene: TRBJ1-2; d_gene: TRBD1; len: 15
CDR3nt: TGTGCCAGCAGCTCCGGACGTAGCAATCAGCCCCAGCATTTT; CDR3aa: CASSSGRSNQPQHF; v_gene: TRBV7-2; abundance: NA; j_gene: TRBJ1-5; d_gene: NA; len: 14
CDR3nt: TGTGCCAGCAGACGCAACGGACAGTTGAACACTGAAGCTTTCTTT; CDR3aa: CASRRNGQLNTEAFF; v_gene: TRBV28; abundance: NA; j_gene: TRBJ1-1; d_gene: NA; len: 15
CDR3nt: TGTGCCAGTAGTTCTAGCGAGATAAAAGAGACCCAGTACTTC; CDR3aa: CASSSSEIKETQYF; v_gene: TRBV19; abundance: few; j_gene: TRBJ2-5; d_gene: NA; len: 14
CDR3nt: TGTGCCAGCAGCCCCGGGGGGAGCGGGACGAAGCAGTTCTTC; CDR3aa: CASSPGGSGTKQFF; v_gene: TRBV11-3; abundance: NA; j_gene: TRBJ2-1; d_gene: TRBD2; len: 14
CDR3nt: TGTGCCAGCAGCTTATATCTCGGAGGAAATTCACCCCTCCACTTT; CDR3aa: CASSLYLGGNSPLHF; v_gene: TRBV11-1; abundance: NA; j_gene: TRBJ1-6; d_gene: NA; len: 15
CDR3nt: TGTGCCAGCAGTCCTCCGACAGGGGGTGATTACGAGCAGTACTTC; CDR3aa: CASSPPTGGDYEQYF; v_gene: TRBV27; abundance: NA; j_gene: TRBJ2-7; d_gene: TRBD1; len: 15
CDR3nt: TGTGCCACCAGCAGCGATAAGAGCACTGAAGCTTTCTTT; CDR3aa: CATSSDKSTEAFF; v_gene: TRBV15; abundance: NA; j_gene: TRBJ1-1; d_gene: NA; len: 13
CDR3nt: TGTGCCAGCTCACCAGACAGGGATGGGAGTTATGGCTACACCTTC; CDR3aa: CASSPDRDGSYGYTF; v_gene: TRBV18; abundance: NA; j_gene: TRBJ1-2; d_gene: TRBD1; len: 15
CDR3nt: TGTGCCAGCAGTTTCTCAGGGAATGAAAAACTGTTTTTT; CDR3aa: CASSFSGNEKLFF; v_gene: TRBV28; abundance: NA; j_gene: TRBJ1-4; d_gene: NA; len: 13
CDR3nt: TGTGCCAGCAGGACGGAGCGGGACAATCGGGGACCTGGCCCCTACGAGCAGTACTTC; CDR3aa: CASRTERDNRGPGPYEQYF; v_gene: TRBV27; abundance: NA; j_gene: TRBJ2-7; d_gene: NA; len: 19
CDR3nt: TGTGCCAGCAGTCCCAGGGGTGGGGAGACCCAGTACTTC; CDR3aa: CASSPRGGETQYF; v_gene: TRBV6-6; abundance: few; j_gene: TRBJ2-5; d_gene: NA; len: 13
CDR3nt: TGCGCCAGCAGTCCCATGGGGGCCCCGCAGTTCTTC; CDR3aa: CASSPMGAPQFF; v_gene: TRBV10-1; abundance: NA; j_gene: TRBJ2-1; d_gene: NA; len: 12
CDR3nt: TGTGCCAGCAGTTTTAGTCAGGGGAACACTGAAGCTTTCTTT; CDR3aa: CASSFSQGNTEAFF; v_gene: TRBV27; abundance: NA; j_gene: TRBJ1-1; d_gene: NA; len: 14
CDR3nt: TGTGCCAGCAGCTTAGATTCAGGGGGGAATTCACCCCTCCACTTT; CDR3aa: CASSLDSGGNSPLHF; v_gene: TRBV11-3; abundance: once; j_gene: TRBJ1-6; d_gene: TRBD1; len: 15
CDR3nt: TGTGCCAGCAGCTTAGGGACTAGCGGGGAGACCCAGTACTTC; CDR3aa: CASSLGTSGETQYF; v_gene: TRBV7-3; abundance: NA; j_gene: TRBJ2-5; d_gene: TRBD2; len: 14
CDR3nt: TGTGCCAGCAGCCCAGCACAACGCTCTGGAAACACCATATATTTT; CDR3aa: CASSPAQRSGNTIYF; v_gene: TRBV28; abundance: once; j_gene: TRBJ1-3; d_gene: NA; len: 15
CDR3nt: TGTGCTAGCAGCTTAGACAGTTCCTACGAGCAGTACTTC; CDR3aa: CASSLDSSYEQYF; v_gene: TRBV7-7; abundance: NA; j_gene: TRBJ2-7; d_gene: NA; len: 13
CDR3nt: TGTGCCAGCAGTTTAAGACAGGGGAATAATCAGCCCCAGCATTTT; CDR3aa: CASSLRQGNNQPQHF; v_gene: TRBV28; abundance: NA; j_gene: TRBJ1-5; d_gene: TRBD1; len: 15
CDR3nt: TGTGCCAGCAGTTATCCGGGACAGGGGGCGAATCAGCCCCAGCATTTT; CDR3aa: CASSYPGQGANQPQHF; v_gene: TRBV6-5; abundance: few; j_gene: TRBJ1-5; d_gene: TRBD1; len: 16
CDR3nt: TGTGCCAGCAGCTTAATGGCGAACACTGAAGCTTTCTTT; CDR3aa: CASSLMANTEAFF; v_gene: TRBV11-3; abundance: NA; j_gene: TRBJ1-1; d_gene: NA; len: 13
CDR3nt: TGTGCCAGCAGCCAAGTCAGGGGGTACACTGAAGCTTTCTTT; CDR3aa: CASSQVRGYTEAFF; v_gene: TRBV3-1/TRBV3-2; abundance: many; j_gene: TRBJ1-1; d_gene: TRBD1; len: 14
CDR3nt: TGTGCCACCAGCAGAGGACAGCTCGGTGGGGGTCAGCCCCAGCATTTT; CDR3aa: CATSRGQLGGGQPQHF; v_gene: TRBV15; abundance: once; j_gene: TRBJ1-5; d_gene: NA; len: 16
CDR3nt: TGTGCCAGCAGCTTGACAGGGGGAAACATTCAGTACTTC; CDR3aa: CASSLTGGNIQYF; v_gene: TRBV7-8; abundance: once; j_gene: TRBJ2-4; d_gene: TRBD1; len: 13
CDR3nt: TGCAGCGTACGACAGGGAGGTGACTATGGCTACACCTTC; CDR3aa: CSVRQGGDYGYTF; v_gene: TRBV29-1; abundance: once; j_gene: TRBJ1-2; d_gene: TRBD1; len: 13